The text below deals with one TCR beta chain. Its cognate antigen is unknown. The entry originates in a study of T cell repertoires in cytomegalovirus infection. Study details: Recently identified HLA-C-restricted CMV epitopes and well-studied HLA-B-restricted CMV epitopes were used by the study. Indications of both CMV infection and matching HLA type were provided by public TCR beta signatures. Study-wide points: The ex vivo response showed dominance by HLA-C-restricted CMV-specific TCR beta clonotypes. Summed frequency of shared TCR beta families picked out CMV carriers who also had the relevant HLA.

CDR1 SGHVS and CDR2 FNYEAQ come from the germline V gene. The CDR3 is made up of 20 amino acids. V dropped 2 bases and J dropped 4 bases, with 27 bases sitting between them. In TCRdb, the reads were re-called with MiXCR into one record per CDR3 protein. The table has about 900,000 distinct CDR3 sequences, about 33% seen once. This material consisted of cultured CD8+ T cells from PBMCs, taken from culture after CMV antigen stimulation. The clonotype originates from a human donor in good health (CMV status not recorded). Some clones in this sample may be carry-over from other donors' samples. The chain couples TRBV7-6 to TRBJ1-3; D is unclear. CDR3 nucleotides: TGTGCCAGCAGCTTACCAAGGTTCGCTGAAGGAAACCGGGAAGGAAACACCATATATTTT. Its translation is CASSLPRFAEGNREGNTIYF.